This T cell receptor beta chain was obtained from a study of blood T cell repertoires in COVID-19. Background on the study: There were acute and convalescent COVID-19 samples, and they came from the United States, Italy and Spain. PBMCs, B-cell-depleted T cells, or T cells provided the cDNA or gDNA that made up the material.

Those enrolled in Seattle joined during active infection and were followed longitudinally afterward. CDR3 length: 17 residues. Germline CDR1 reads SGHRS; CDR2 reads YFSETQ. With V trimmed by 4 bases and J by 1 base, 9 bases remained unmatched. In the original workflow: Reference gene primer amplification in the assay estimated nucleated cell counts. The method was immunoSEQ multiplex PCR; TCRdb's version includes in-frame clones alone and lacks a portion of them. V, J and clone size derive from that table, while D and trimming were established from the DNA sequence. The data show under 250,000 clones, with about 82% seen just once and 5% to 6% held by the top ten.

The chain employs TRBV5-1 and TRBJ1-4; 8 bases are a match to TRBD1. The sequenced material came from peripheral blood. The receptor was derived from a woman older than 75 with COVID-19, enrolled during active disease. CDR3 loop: CASSIGTGPLTNEKLFF. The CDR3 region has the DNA TGCGCCAGCAGCATTGGGACAGGACCCTTAACTAATGAAAAACTGTTTTTT.